The 14 T cell receptor beta chains in this list originate from one sample, sequenced in a study of technical replicates of blood from a few donors. Generated by immunoSEQ multiplex PCR, the TCRdb table keeps only in-frame clones and is missing some. The table lists under 80,000 clones, approximately 94% of them singletons. What was sequenced was T cells isolated from PBMCs. These receptors were taken from a human donor in good health.

The V call is TRBV7-9, the J call TRBJ1-1; TRBD1 is a possible D gene (5 bases). The CDR3 covers 13 residues. V shed 5 bases and J shed 1 base, with 8 bases lying between them. Germline CDR1 reads SEHNR; CDR2 reads FQNEAQ (reference sequence). DNA for the CDR3: TGTGCCAGCAGCCCCAGGGAGAACACTGAAGCTTTCTTT. Translation gives CASSPRENTEAFF.

The rearrangement links TRBV5-1 to TRBJ1-2; tentatively, D is TRBD1 (5 bases). This CDR3 contains 14 residues. Trimming stripped 3 bases from V and 4 bases from J, with 13 bases between. Germline CDR1 reads SGHRS; CDR2 reads YFSETQ. The CDR3 coding sequence is TGCGCCAGCAGCTCCCTTTCGACAGCCTATGGCTACACCTTC. It is translated as CASSSLSTAYGYTF.

The V and J genes are TRBV18 and TRBJ2-2; 8 nucleotides match TRBD1. This CDR3 spans 16 amino acids. V gave up 6 bases and J gave up 3 bases; unmatched junction bases: 9. Germline V CDR1 and CDR2: KGHSH, LQKENI. The CDR3 protein is CASSPPRTGHTGELFF. DNA of the CDR3: TGTGCCAGCTCGCCCCCACGGACAGGGCACACCGGGGAGCTGTTTTTT.

This clone was seen only once. The chain links TRBV5-4 to TRBJ2-1; TRBD1 matches 7 bases. The V gene end was trimmed by 1 base and the J gene end by 5 bases; junction bases not matched to a gene: 3. This CDR3 is built from 14 residues. Germline-derived CDR1 and CDR2 are SGHNT and YYREEE (reference sequence). CDR3 loop: CASSLRQGNNEQFF. CDR3 in DNA: TGTGCCAGCAGCTTGAGACAGGGAAACAATGAGCAGTTCTTC.

The chain combines TRBV27 with TRBJ2-3, with 12 bases aligning to TRBD2. Germline CDR1 is MNHEY and CDR2 is SMNVEV (reference sequence). After removal of 3 bases from V and 3 bases from J, the junction contained 10 bases not matched to a gene. The CDR3 contains 18 residues. CDR3 loop: CASSFFLAGGRRTDTQYF. CDR3 in DNA: TGTGCCAGCAGTTTCTTCCTAGCGGGAGGGCGGAGGACAGATACGCAGTATTTT.

Only one count was recorded for this clone. The V and J genes are TRBV29-1 and TRBJ2-7; 12 bases align to TRBD2. CDR1 is SQVTM and CDR2 is ANQGSEA in the germline V gene. This CDR3 comprises 13 residues. V lost 7 bases, J lost 4 bases, and 5 bases stayed unmatched. The CDR3 DNA follows: TGCAGCGCCCGACTAGCGGGAGCGTACGAGCAGTACTTC. Amino acid sequence: CSARLAGAYEQYF.

The table lists this clone with a count of one. The V call is TRBV7-6, the J call TRBJ2-4; TRBD2 might be the D (5 bases). CDR3 size: 15 residues. Germline V gene sequence: CDR1 SGHVS, CDR2 FNYEAQ. V lost 2 bases, J lost 2 bases, and 10 bases lay in between. Here the CDR3 DNA reads TGTGCCAGCAGCTTATCACTAGGGACCAAAAACATTCAGTACTTC. It encodes CASSLSLGTKNIQYF.

The rearrangement uses TRBV28 and TRBJ1-2, with D possibly being TRBD1 (5 bases). Trimming cost V 3 bases and J 12 bases, with 14 bases left between them. The CDR3 loop spans 12 amino acids. CDR1 and CDR2 from the germline V gene are MDHEN and SYDVKM. The CDR3 nucleotides read TGTGCCAGCAGTTTTCCCACAGGAATTAACACCTTC. It encodes CASSFPTGINTF.

This chain joins TRBV4-1 and TRBJ1-1, with D possibly matching TRBD1 (6 bases). V was shortened by 6 bases and J by 8 bases, with 10 bases between the two germline ends. Germline CDR1 is MGHRA and CDR2 is YSYEKL. The CDR3 runs 11 residues. The DNA of the CDR3 is TGCGCCAGCAGTCTCGACAGGGAAGCTTTCTTT. It translates to CASSLDREAFF.

The V gene is TRBV11-2, the J gene TRBJ2-1; a weak D match, TRBD2 (6 bases). This CDR3 contains 19 residues. Between the trimmed V and J ends, which lost 5 bases and 2 bases, there was a span of 25 bases. Looked up from germline, CDR1 is SGHAT and CDR2 is FQNNGV. The chain's CDR3 is CASSPEIPGAKSAYNEQFF. DNA for the CDR3: TGTGCCAGCAGCCCCGAGATTCCGGGAGCGAAAAGTGCCTACAATGAGCAGTTCTTC. Complete variable domain (other parts from reference TRBV11-2 and TRBJ2-1): EAGVAQSPRYKIIEKRQSVAFWCNPISGHATLYWYQQILGQGPKLLIQFQNNGVVDDSQLPKDRFSAERLKGVDSTLKIQPAKLEDSAVYLCASSPEIPGAKSAYNEQFFGPGTRLTVL.

The genes are TRBV7-9 and TRBJ2-1; TRBD2 matches at 8 bases. The CDR3 is 16 residues long. From germline, CDR1 is SEHNR and CDR2 FQNEAQ (reference sequence). After removal of 5 bases from V and 7 bases from J, the junction contained 13 bases not matched to a gene. This CDR3 is CASSHGGVARSNEQFF. The CDR3 region has the DNA TGTGCCAGCAGCCACGGGGGGGTAGCTCGTTCGAATGAGCAGTTCTTC.

The gene calls are TRBV5-1 and TRBJ1-4; D perhaps matches TRBD1 (5 bases). V lost 0 bases, J lost 0 bases, and 12 bases lay in between. Germline-derived CDR1 and CDR2 are SGHRS and YFSETQ. The CDR3 length is 17 residues. The CDR3 reads CASSLGPLGATNEKLFF. The CDR3 DNA reads as TGCGCCAGCAGCTTGGGCCCCCTAGGGGCAACTAATGAAAAACTGTTTTTT.

The V gene is TRBV10-3, the J gene TRBJ2-1, with TRBD2 matching over 7 bases. V lost 0 bases and J lost 0; bases outside the gene matches: 11. The CDR3 totals 19 residues. Germline lookup yields CDR1 ENHRY and CDR2 SYGVKD. CDR3 coding DNA: TGTGCCATCAGTGAGTCTGTGTGGGTAGCGGGTAACTCCTACAATGAGCAGTTCTTC. Encoded protein: CAISESVWVAGNSYNEQFF.

The rearrangement uses TRBV4-2 and TRBJ1-5; TRBD1 might be the D (5 bases). The V and J ends lost 0 bases and 6 bases respectively, with 12 bases between them. CDR1 LGHNA and CDR2 YNFKEQ come from the germline V gene. This CDR3 comprises 15 residues. The CDR3, as DNA: TGTGCCAGCAGCCAAGATAGTCAAGGGGTTCAGCCCCAGCATTTT. Protein sequence: CASSQDSQGVQPQHF.